These 21 T cell receptor beta chains came from one sample sequenced in a study of T cell repertoires in cytomegalovirus infection. MiXCR, applied by TCRdb to the reads, yields one record per CDR3 protein. The table lists roughly 640,000 distinct CDR3 sequences, 20% to 25% of them singletons. What was sequenced was CD8+ T cells from PBMCs. These receptors all come from a human donor in good health (CMV status not recorded). Some clones in this sample may be carry-over from other donors' samples.

V gene TRBV4-2 combines with J gene TRBJ2-3, with D perhaps TRBD2 (5 bases). The CDR3 has 14 amino acids. CDR1 and CDR2 (germline): LGHNA, YNFKEQ. V was clipped by 4 bases and J by 6 bases, with 14 bases between them. The CDR3 sequence: CASSPLDGGDTQYF. The DNA for the CDR3 is TGTGCCAGCAGCCCCTTGGACGGAGGTGATACGCAGTATTTT.

This chain links TRBV29-1 with TRBJ2-3; D is possibly TRBD1 (6 bases). The CDR3 has 12 residues. V dropped 6 bases and J dropped 0 bases, with 7 bases sitting between them. Per germline, CDR1 SQVTM and CDR2 ANQGSEA. CDR3 amino acids: CSVQGSTDTQYF. The CDR3, as DNA: TGCAGCGTCCAGGGGAGCACAGATACGCAGTATTTT.

This clonotype showed up just a few times. The V and J genes are TRBV20-1 and TRBJ2-7; TRBD2 matches at 7 bases. Unmatched junction bases numbered 6, after V lost 7 bases and J lost 6 bases. The length of the CDR3 is 11 residues. The germline V gene has CDR1 DFQATT and CDR2 SNEGSKA (reference sequence). CDR3 DNA sequence: TGCAGTGTTCAGACTAGCCGCGAGCAGTACGTC. The encoded protein is CSVQTSREQYV.

This clonotype was recorded at least ten times. The chain employs TRBV5-6 and TRBJ1-2, with 8 bases fitting TRBD1. Germline trimming cut 5 bases from V and 6 bases from J; bases unmatched to any gene: 6. Per germline, CDR1 SGHDT and CDR2 YYEEEE. The CDR3 runs to 13 residues. The CDR3 region has the DNA TGTGCCAGCAGAGCGGACAGGGCGAATGGCTACACCTTC. It is translated as CASRADRANGYTF.

Ten or more counts support this clonotype. The gene calls are TRBV14 and TRBJ2-1; 8 nucleotides agree with TRBD1. Trimming at V came to 1 base and at J to 2 bases, leaving 1 base not matched to a gene. The V gene's germline CDR1 is SGHDN and CDR2 FVKESK. The CDR3 runs 15 residues. This CDR3 reads CASSQGTGPYNEQFF. Written as DNA, the CDR3 is TGTGCCAGCAGCCAAGGGACAGGGCCCTACAATGAGCAGTTCTTC.

This clonotype was detected only a few times. J is TRBJ2-6 and V is TRBV20-1, with 7 nucleotides matching TRBD2. Trimming at V came to 6 bases and at J to 0 bases, leaving 11 bases not matched to a gene. Germline loops: CDR1 DFQATT, CDR2 SNEGSKA (reference sequence). The CDR3 runs to 17 residues. The CDR3 DNA follows: TGCAGTGCGAAAAGTAGGGGAGGGCGCTCTGGGGCCAACGTCCTGACTTTC. This gives the protein CSAKSRGGRSGANVLTF.

The V and J genes are TRBV29-1 and TRBJ2-7; TRBD1 matches 9 bases. Losses at the gene ends were 5 bases for V and 6 bases for J; bases not matched to a gene: 11. The CDR3 sequence is 14 residues long. The germline gives CDR1 SQVTM, CDR2 ANQGSEA. In nucleotides, the CDR3 is TGCAGCGTTCGCTCTGGGGGACAGGGATCCGAGCAGTACTTC. Protein product: CSVRSGGQGSEQYF.

This clonotype came up many times. CDR3 region: CASSYSIPQGAVSPLHF. The CDR3 DNA sequence: TGTGCCAGCAGTTACTCGATCCCCCAGGGGGCCGTGTCACCCCTCCACTTT. V is TRBV6-6 and J is TRBJ1-6; TRBD1 matches 8 bases. The J segment lost 10 bases and the V segment lost 0 bases, leaving 11 bases of the junction unmatched. The CDR3 runs 17 residues. Germline loops: CDR1 MNHNY, CDR2 SVGAGI (reference sequence).

The chain has TRBV29-1 and TRBJ1-1, with D hard to call. This CDR3 is built from 12 residues. Germline V gives CDR1 SQVTM, CDR2 ANQGSEA. The V end lost 3 bases, the J end lost 5 bases, and 10 bases lay between the germline ends. As DNA, the CDR3 is TGCAGCGTTGATTCGGGAAGGACTGAAGCTTTCTTT. As protein: CSVDSGRTEAFF.

The table lists this clonotype with a few counts. The genes are TRBV6-5 and TRBJ2-2; 9 bases fit TRBD2. Germline V gene sequence: CDR1 MNHEY, CDR2 SVGAGI. V shed 2 bases, J shed 4 bases, and the junction held 2 bases outside the gene matches. This CDR3 contains 15 residues. CDR3 region: CASSYVAGVTGELFF. In DNA, the CDR3 is TGTGCCAGCAGTTACGTAGCGGGGGTCACCGGGGAGCTGTTTTTT.

The rearrangement joins TRBV6-5 to TRBJ2-7; 12 nucleotides agree with TRBD2. CDR1 is MNHEY and CDR2 is SVGAGI in the germline V gene. The CDR3 covers 17 residues. V was clipped by 5 bases and J by 6 bases; unmatched bases: 14. The CDR3, as DNA: TGTGCCAGCAGTGAGACCCTAGCGGGGGGGCCTAGGTCCGAGCAGTACGTC. Encoded protein: CASSETLAGGPRSEQYV.

In this sample, this clonotype turned up a few times. The rearrangement uses TRBV4-2 and TRBJ2-1, with TRBD1 matching over 9 bases. Trimming at V came to 6 bases and at J to 8 bases, leaving 14 bases not matched to a gene. The V gene's germline CDR1 is LGHNA and CDR2 YNFKEQ. The CDR3 extends over 16 amino acids. In DNA form, the CDR3 reads TGTGCCAGCAGTTATAACCGGGACAGGGCTTCGGATGAGCAGTTCTTC. It yields the protein CASSYNRDRASDEQFF.

The chain couples TRBV6-5 to TRBJ2-1; 10 bases are a match to TRBD2. The J segment lost 8 bases and the V segment lost 0 bases, leaving 7 bases of the junction unmatched. Germline V gene data show CDR1 as MNHEY and CDR2 as SVGAGI. CDR3 length: 16 amino acids. The CDR3 spells CASSYSSSGGGYEQFF. CDR3 nucleotides: TGTGCCAGCAGTTACTCGTCTAGCGGGGGAGGGTATGAGCAGTTCTTC.

On this clonotype itself: This clone may be a read error of a much larger clone one base away. The chain joins TRBV7-6 to TRBJ2-5; TRBD2 might be the D (7 bases). Germline-derived CDR1 and CDR2 are SGHVS and FNYEAQ. With 7 bases removed from V and 4 bases from J, the gap between germline ends came to 13 bases. The CDR3 covers 13 residues. The CDR3 bases are TGTGCCAGCAACTCCCGGGGGGCAGAGACCCAGTACTTC. Its protein product is CASNSRGAETQYF.

This clonotype has a count of ten or more. The genes are TRBV28 and TRBJ1-4; 7 positions agree with TRBD1. Germline V lookup: CDR1 MDHEN, CDR2 SYDVKM. V shed 2 bases, J shed 8 bases, and the junction held 5 bases outside the gene matches. This CDR3 is built from 14 residues. This CDR3 reads CASSLRGGREKLFF. CDR3 nucleotide sequence: TGTGCCAGCAGTTTACGAGGGGGCAGAGAAAAACTGTTTTTT.

Many counts were recorded for this clonotype. The gene calls are TRBV19 and TRBJ1-5; D not resolved. This CDR3 comprises 13 residues. V was pared by 4 bases and J by 4 bases, with 8 bases between. Germline V gives CDR1 LNHDA, CDR2 SQIVND (reference sequence). The CDR3 DNA is TGTGCCAGTAGTAGGTTCGGAAATCAGCCCCAGCATTTT. As protein: CASSRFGNQPQHF.

The rearrangement links TRBV29-1 to TRBJ1-1; D may be TRBD1 (6 bases). Germline assignment: CDR1 SQVTM and CDR2 ANQGSEA. V was shortened by 3 bases and J by 8 bases, with 13 bases between the two germline ends. The CDR3 runs to 12 residues. This CDR3 is CSVDGDIGEAFF. CDR3 bases: TGCAGCGTTGATGGGGACATCGGCGAAGCTTTCTTT.

V and J are TRBV23-1 and TRBJ2-7; 10 positions match TRBD1. Being an ORF, TRBV23-1 has a function that is uncertain. The CDR3 has 17 amino acids. Trimming took 2 bases from V and 2 from J; bases not matched to a gene: 9. CDR3 protein: CASSQRRDRGIPYEQYV. The CDR3 DNA is TGCGCCAGCAGTCAACGCCGGGACAGGGGTATTCCCTACGAGCAGTACGTC.

The rearrangement joins TRBV29-1 to TRBJ1-1; D is undetermined. CDR3 length: 13 amino acids. The germline V gene encodes CDR1 SQVTM and CDR2 ANQGSEA. Trimming cost V 7 bases and J 1 base, with 13 bases left between them. The CDR3 DNA follows: TGCAGCGGGGGAAGACGGGGGAACACTGAAGCTTTCTTT. Translation: CSGGRRGNTEAFF. Drawing the rest from reference TRBV29-1 and TRBJ1-1, the complete variable domain is SAVISQKPSRDICQRGTSLTIQCQVDSQVTMMFWYRQQPGQSLTLIATANQGSEATYESGFVIDKFPISRPNLTFSTLTVSNMSPEDSSIYLCSGGRRGNTEAFFGQGTRLTVV.

This rearrangement joins TRBV6-1 to TRBJ2-2, with 7 bases identical to TRBD1. V gave up 1 base and J gave up 1 base; unmatched junction bases: 3. Germline CDR1 and CDR2: MNHNS and SASEGT. This CDR3 is built from 16 residues. CDR3: CASSEGWTGNTGELFF. CDR3 in DNA: TGTGCCAGCAGTGAAGGATGGACAGGGAACACCGGGGAGCTGTTTTTT.

The rearrangement links TRBV6-1 to TRBJ1-2; D gene unclear. This CDR3 region has 14 residues. The germline V gene encodes CDR1 MNHNS and CDR2 SASEGT. The germline V and J ends were trimmed by 0 bases and 4 bases, with 9 bases remaining between them. The CDR3: CASSEAGRTYGYTF. For the CDR3, the DNA is TGTGCCAGCAGTGAAGCAGGCCGGACCTATGGCTACACCTTC.